These 30 T cell receptor beta chains were all obtained from the same sample, sequenced in a study of blood T cells in healthy people across ages (dated by TCRdb to about 2015). The library was generated by 5' RACE. The data were produced on an Illumina HiSeq 2500. The second PCR ran for about 7 to 11 cycles and used a J-beta primer mix along with a sample-barcoded 5' primer. The public reads were reprocessed in TCRdb via fastp at Q25 and MiXCR, keeping in-frame beta chains. A single entry per CDR3 protein holds the most common genes and DNA from its merged rows. Within this sample are about 560,000 distinct CDR3 sequences, with about 28% of them counted one time only. Approximately 3.5% of the sample lies in the top ten. These data were also reused for a study on T cells of mothers and their children.

Sequencing was done on a sample of blood. The receptors were gathered from a boy younger than 10 in good health.

This clonotype was picked up a small number of times. This chain's CDR3 is CASSLQGNNQPQHF. The CDR3 DNA is TGTGCCAGCAGCTTGCAGGGTAATAATCAGCCCCAGCATTTT. V is TRBV11-2 and J is TRBJ1-5, with D possibly TRBD1 on 5 matching bases. Trimming stripped 3 bases from V and 4 bases from J, with 10 bases between. CDR1 and CDR2 from the germline V gene are SGHAT and FQNNGV. The CDR3 contains 14 residues.

This clonotype was seen a few times. The CDR3 loop reads CASSQGRVSRDRLVGYTF. In nucleotides, the CDR3 is TGTGCCAGCAGCCAAGGGAGGGTGTCCCGGGACAGGCTGGTTGGCTACACCTTC. The chain carries TRBV3-1 and TRBJ1-2, with TRBD1 matching 8 bases. Trimming at V came to 1 base and at J to 7 bases, leaving 17 bases not matched to a gene. Germline CDR1 and CDR2: LGHDT and YNNKEL (reference sequence). The CDR3 totals 18 residues. The entire variable domain, with the rest obtained from reference TRBV3-1 and TRBJ1-2, is as follows: DTAVSQTPKYLVTQMGNDKSIKCEQNLGHDTMYWYKQDSKKFLKIMFSYNNKELIINETVPNRFSPKSPDKAHLNLHINSLELGDSAVYFCASSQGRVSRDRLVGYTFGSGTRLTVV.

This clonotype was counted between two and nine times. The rearrangement joins TRBV6-2 or TRBV6-3 to TRBJ2-5, with TRBD2 matching 9 bases. This CDR3 is 12 amino acids long. Germline V CDR1 and CDR2: MNHEY, SVGEGT. V lost 6 bases and J lost 5; bases outside the gene matches: 1. The CDR3 DNA follows: TGTGCCAGCAGAGGACTAGCGGAGACCCAGTACTTC. Translating it yields CASRGLAETQYF.

Details on this clonotype: The germline gene is not matched at one end of the junction; a read error may be the cause. This rearrangement joins TRBV7-7 to TRBJ2-5; 12 bases map to TRBD2. The CDR3 is 18 amino acids. The germline V gene has CDR1 SSHAT and CDR2 FNYEAQ (reference sequence). CDR3 DNA sequence: TGTGCTAGCAGCTCTGGACTAGCGGGGATCCGATACCAAGAGACCCAGTACTTC. This encodes CASSSGLAGIRYQETQYF.

V and J are TRBV7-6 and TRBJ1-1; TRBD1 matches at 8 bases. CDR1 is SGHVS and CDR2 is FNYEAQ in the germline V gene. V dropped 5 bases and J dropped 0; count of bases not matched to a gene: 5. CDR3 length: 15 residues. The CDR3 region has the DNA TGTGCCAGCAGCGTACAGACAGGGGTGAACACTGAAGCTTTCTTT. Protein product: CASSVQTGVNTEAFF. Full variable domain (rest looked up from reference TRBV7-6 and TRBJ1-1): GAGVSQSPRYKVTKRGQDVALRCDPISGHVSLYWYRQALGQGPEFLTYFNYEAQQDKSGLPNDRFSAERPEGSISTLTIQRTEQRDSAMYRCASSVQTGVNTEAFFGQGTRLTVV.

This clonotype has only a few counts. J is TRBJ2-3 and V is TRBV5-1; 7 nucleotides agree with TRBD2. J lost 4 bases, V lost 6 bases, and 5 bases had no gene match. The germline gives CDR1 SGHRS, CDR2 YFSETQ. CDR3 length equals 13 residues. In DNA form, the CDR3 reads TGCGCCAGCAAGCCGACTAGCTCAGATACGCAGTATTTT. Protein: CASKPTSSDTQYF.

This clonotype appeared a few times. This chain uses TRBV5-1 with TRBJ2-5; 9 bases agree with TRBD2. The DNA end is more similar to TRBJ2-1, so the J call may be wrong. The CDR3 is made up of 13 amino acids. The germline V gene has CDR1 SGHRS and CDR2 YFSETQ. CDR3: CASSGASGEEQFF. The CDR3 region has the DNA TGCGCCAGCAGCGGCGCTAGCGGGGAGGAGCAGTTCTTC.

A few counts support this clonotype. The V call is TRBV6-5, the J call TRBJ2-5; D unclear. Deletions cut 6 bases from V and 1 base from J, with 9 bases between. The germline gives CDR1 MNHEY, CDR2 SVGAGI. This CDR3 has 13 residues. The CDR3 loop is CASRRSIQETQYF. In DNA, the CDR3 is TGTGCCAGCAGAAGGTCTATCCAAGAGACCCAGTACTTC.

This clonotype was found many times. The chain recombines TRBV25-1 with TRBJ2-6; D uncertain. Trimming took off 4 bases at V and 0 bases at J, with 1 base between the two ends. This CDR3 contains 13 residues. Germline V gives CDR1 MGHDK, CDR2 SYGVNS. The CDR3 loop is CASSGSGANVLTF. CDR3 coding DNA: TGTGCCAGCAGTGGCTCTGGGGCCAACGTCCTGACTTTC.

The CDR3 nucleotides read TGTGCTAGTGGTGAGGGTTCCCAGCGGGCCCTGGGGGAAGAGACCCAGTACTTC. Translated: CASGEGSQRALGEETQYF. The chain carries TRBV12-5 and TRBJ2-5; tentative D call: TRBD2 (6 bases). Germline assignment: CDR1 LGHNT and CDR2 FRNRAP. Trimming stripped 5 bases from V and 3 bases from J, with 25 bases between. This CDR3 has 18 residues.

This clonotype was found a few times. The genes are TRBV3-1 and TRBJ2-1; no reliable D call. CDR1 and CDR2 from the germline V gene are LGHDT and YNNKEL (reference sequence). The V end was cut by 6 bases, the J end by 4 bases, with 16 bases between. The CDR3 is 15 residues long. The CDR3 here is CASRPRVPLYNEQFF. For the CDR3, the DNA is TGTGCCAGCAGACCCCGAGTTCCCCTATACAATGAGCAGTTCTTC.

This chain joins TRBV7-9 and TRBJ2-4; the match to TRBD1 covers 9 bases. Germline CDR1 reads SEHNR; CDR2 reads FQNEAQ (reference sequence). The CDR3 has 18 amino acids. V shed 5 bases and J 0 bases; nucleotides not matched to a gene: 11. Here the CDR3 DNA reads TGTGCCAGCAGCGCGGACAGGGGCCTGACCATAGCCAAAAACATTCAGTACTTC. Protein product: CASSADRGLTIAKNIQYF.

The table lists this clonotype with a few counts. The chain recombines TRBV3-1 with TRBJ1-1, with 8 nucleotides matching TRBD1. This CDR3 comprises 14 residues. J lost 5 bases, V lost 1 base, and 3 bases had no gene match. Germline values: CDR1 LGHDT, CDR2 YNNKEL (reference sequence). The CDR3 is CASSQADRGTEAFF. In nucleotides, the CDR3 is TGTGCCAGCAGCCAAGCCGACAGGGGTACTGAAGCTTTCTTT.

The chain couples TRBV11-2 to TRBJ2-1; the D gene is possibly TRBD2 (6 bases). The J call is doubtful: the DNA matches TRBJ2-7 better. The CDR3 totals 15 residues. From germline, CDR1 is SGHAT and CDR2 FQNNGV. This chain's CDR3 is CASSPGDPTLYEQYF. The CDR3 region has the DNA TGTGCCAGCAGCCCGGGGGATCCCACCCTCTACGAGCAGTACTTC.

This clonotype has more than one count but fewer than ten. V gene TRBV5-1 combines with J gene TRBJ2-6; 8 bases are shared with TRBD2. V lost 3 bases, J lost 4 bases, and 3 bases stayed unmatched. This CDR3 has 15 residues. The germline V gene encodes CDR1 SGHRS and CDR2 YFSETQ. CDR3 region: CASSSGGRGANVLTF. The CDR3 region has the DNA TGCGCCAGCAGCTCGGGGGGGAGAGGGGCCAACGTCCTGACTTTC. The full variable domain, with the rest looked up from reference TRBV5-1 and TRBJ2-6, is KAGVTQTPRYLIKTRGQQVTLSCSPISGHRSVSWYQQTPGQGLQFLFEYFSETQRNKGNFPGRFSGRQFSNSRSEMNVSTLELGDSALYLCASSSGGRGANVLTFGAGSRLTVL.

This clonotype was found many times. The J gene is TRBJ1-2, the V gene TRBV29-1; D might be TRBD1 (6 bases). The CDR3 extends over 13 amino acids. Germline V CDR1 and CDR2: SQVTM, ANQGSEA. Trimming took off 7 bases at V and 4 bases at J, with 16 bases between the two ends. CDR3 protein: CSAAIRGGYGYTF. The CDR3 DNA reads as TGCAGCGCCGCAATCAGGGGTGGCTATGGCTACACCTTC.

V usage is TRBV27 and J usage is TRBJ2-5; either TRBD1 or TRBD2 may fit D (5 bases each). This CDR3 region has 14 residues. V gave up 5 bases and J gave up 4 bases, with 14 bases separating them. Germline values: CDR1 MNHEY, CDR2 SMNVEV (reference sequence). For the CDR3, the DNA is TGTGCCAGCAGTCACGGGACGGGCCCAGAGACCCAGTACTTC. Encoded protein: CASSHGTGPETQYF.

The chain is built from TRBV29-1 and TRBJ2-6; D tentatively reads TRBD1 or TRBD2 (5 bases each). Trimming shortened V by 3 bases and J by 0 bases, and 12 bases separated the two germline ends. Germline assignment: CDR1 SQVTM and CDR2 ANQGSEA. CDR3 length: 16 amino acids. CDR3 sequence: CSVDLSGGSGANVLTF. The CDR3 DNA is TGCAGCGTTGATTTGTCTGGGGGCTCTGGGGCCAACGTCCTGACTTTC.

With regard to this clonotype: It is likely a read error, because the conserved phenylalanine at the end of the CDR3 is missing. The chain is built from TRBV20-1 and TRBJ2-1; D is undetermined. This CDR3 is built from 12 residues. The V gene lost 8 bases and the J gene lost 2 bases, with 10 bases spanning the gap. Germline CDR1 is DFQATT and CDR2 is SNEGSKA (reference sequence). This chain's CDR3 is CSSDGPYNEQFS. The DNA of the CDR3 is TGCAGTTCGGACGGGCCCTACAATGAGCAGTTCTCC.

The table lists this clonotype with a few counts. V and J are TRBV6-5 and TRBJ1-3, with TRBD1 identical over 9 bases. Germline trimming cut 8 bases from V and 5 bases from J; bases unmatched to any gene: 7. Germline CDR1 reads MNHEY; CDR2 reads SVGAGI. The CDR3 spans 14 residues. For the CDR3, the DNA is TGTGCCAGCGGCCCGACAGGGGGAAGAAACACCATATATTTT. Amino acids: CASGPTGGRNTIYF.

This clonotype appeared a few times. V usage is TRBV7-4 and J usage is TRBJ1-4; D is unresolved. V shed 0 bases and J shed 13 bases, with 18 bases lying between them. Germline-derived CDR1 and CDR2 are SGHVT and SQSDAQ. The CDR3 length is 15 residues. CDR3 sequence reads: CASSLAGGGPGTLFF. DNA for the CDR3: TGTGCCAGCAGCTTAGCGGGAGGAGGTCCCGGCACACTGTTTTTT.

This clonotype was recorded a few times. The chain employs TRBV5-6 and TRBJ2-7, with D tentatively TRBD2 (6 bases). Germline-derived CDR1 and CDR2 are SGHDT and YYEEEE. The CDR3 has 14 residues. V dropped 9 bases and J dropped 0 bases, with 16 bases sitting between them. The CDR3 sequence: CAIYEGGSSYEQYF. Written as DNA, the CDR3 is TGTGCCATCTACGAGGGAGGCAGCTCCTACGAGCAGTACTTC.

The sample holds a few counts of this clonotype. The rearrangement joins TRBV6-5 to TRBJ1-4, with 8 bases identical to TRBD1. CDR1 and CDR2 from the germline V gene are MNHEY and SVGAGI. V gave up 8 bases and J gave up 10 bases; unmatched junction bases: 15. This CDR3 is 15 amino acids long. The CDR3 DNA sequence: TGTGCCAGCCGCAGAGACGCAGGACAGGGAGGAAAACTGTTTTTT. It is translated as CASRRDAGQGGKLFF.

This chain joins TRBV7-9 and TRBJ2-5; 7 nucleotides align to TRBD2. The better agreement between TRBJ2-7 and the DNA end casts doubt on the J call. The germline CDR1 and CDR2 sequences are SEHNR and FQNEAQ (reference sequence). This CDR3 has 16 residues. The DNA of the CDR3 is TGTGCCAGCAGTGACCCCGTAGGAGCGGGGCACTACGAGCAGTACTTC. Its protein product is CASSDPVGAGHYEQYF.

The genes are TRBV24-1 and TRBJ1-4; the match to TRBD1 covers 7 bases. CDR3 length: 14 amino acids. The germline V gene encodes CDR1 KGHDR and CDR2 SFDVKD. V was pared by 4 bases and J by 8 bases, with 6 bases of the junction left unmatched. The CDR3 nucleotides read TGTGCCACCAGTGAGGGCAGGGGGATGGAAAAACTGTTTTTT. It specifies CATSEGRGMEKLFF.

The genes are TRBV6-1 and TRBJ1-4, with TRBD1 as a possible D gene (6 bases). The V end lost 4 bases, the J end lost 7 bases, and 13 bases lay between the germline ends. Germline CDR1 is MNHNS and CDR2 is SASEGT. The CDR3 length is 14 residues. CDR3: CASSVYRDTEKLFF. CDR3 DNA sequence: TGTGCCAGCAGTGTATACCGGGACACTGAAAAACTGTTTTTT.

This chain joins TRBV14 and TRBJ2-1; the D gene is possibly TRBD1 (5 bases). V gave up 10 bases and J gave up 2 bases, with 12 bases separating them. Germline loops: CDR1 SGHDN, CDR2 FVKESK. CDR3 length: 13 residues. CDR3 loop: CATGKGAYNEQFF. The CDR3 coding sequence is TGTGCCACTGGAAAAGGGGCCTACAATGAGCAGTTCTTC.

This chain joins TRBV7-2 and TRBJ2-7; TRBD2 matches at 11 bases. V lost 2 bases, J lost 7 bases, and 4 bases stayed unmatched. The germline V gene has CDR1 SGHTA and CDR2 FQGNSA. The CDR3 totals 14 residues. CDR3 sequence reads: CASSLKLAGAEQYF. Here the CDR3 DNA reads TGTGCCAGCAGCTTAAAACTAGCGGGAGCTGAGCAGTACTTC.

This clonotype appeared a few times. The chain uses TRBV29-1 and TRBJ1-2, with D unresolved. The CDR3 runs to 12 residues. Trimming stripped 4 bases from V and 3 bases from J, with 9 bases between. Per germline, CDR1 SQVTM and CDR2 ANQGSEA. The CDR3: CSVAGMDYGYTF. DNA for the CDR3: TGCAGCGTTGCCGGGATGGACTATGGCTACACCTTC.

The chain uses TRBV6-5 and TRBJ2-1, with a possible D match to TRBD2 (6 bases). The J call may be incorrect, as the DNA end agrees better with TRBJ2-5. The germline CDR1 and CDR2 sequences are MNHEY and SVGAGI. This CDR3 spans 17 amino acids. The CDR3 is CASSYPTSLRDLETQYF. The CDR3 region has the DNA TGTGCCAGCAGTTACCCAACTAGCCTCCGGGATCTGGAGACCCAGTACTTC.